These 5 T cell receptor beta chains originate from one sample sequenced in a study of glioma-infiltrating T cells. Using RNA template, CDR3s of TCR alpha and beta were amplified with iRepertoire arm-PCR. MiXCR was run by TCRdb on the multiplex PCR reads, yielding one entry per CDR3 protein. The sample holds 85,000 to 110,000 distinct CDR3 sequences; around 31% are singletons and the top ten take approximately 43%. Material for sequencing was glioma tissue, nonneoplastic brain tissue, or PBMCs (not recorded which). The receptors originated from a human donor with low-grade glioma or glioblastoma, undergoing nonglioma brain surgery, or in good health (not recorded which).

At least ten counts were recorded for this clonotype. The gene calls are TRBV28 and TRBJ2-1, with 9 bases that match TRBD2. J gave up 6 bases and V 6 bases, and 9 bases lay outside the gene matches. Germline values: CDR1 MDHEN, CDR2 SYDVKM. The CDR3 length is 15 residues. The CDR3 spells CASSLAGVQSNEQFF. CDR3 nucleotides: TGTGCCAGCAGCTTAGCGGGGGTACAATCCAATGAGCAGTTCTTC.

This clonotype was detected ten times or more. This sequence joins TRBV6-4 and TRBJ1-2, with D perhaps matching TRBD1 (6 bases). V gave up 6 bases and J gave up 5 bases, with 13 bases separating them. The CDR3 loop spans 13 amino acids. CDR1 is MRHNA, CDR2 SNTAGT, per germline. The CDR3 nucleotides are TGTGCCAGCAGGCGGACAGCGGATTATGGCTACACCTTC. Translation: CASRRTADYGYTF.

Points on this clonotype: This may be a read error: a much more frequent sequence differs by one nucleotide. The rearrangement links TRBV2 to TRBJ1-5; tentative D call: TRBD1 (5 bases). The CDR3 is 15 amino acids. Germline lookup yields CDR1 SNHLY and CDR2 FYNNEI. The CDR3 sequence: CASNELGRQGQPQHF. The CDR3 DNA reads TGTGCCAGCAATGAATTAGGGAGGCAGGGTCAGCCCCAGCATTTT. Supplemented by reference TRBV2 and TRBJ1-5, the full variable domain reads EPEVTQTPSHQVTQMGQEVILRCVPISNHLYFYWYRQILGQKVEFLVSFYNNEISEKSEIFDDQFSVERPDGSNFTLKIRSTKLEDSAMYFCASNELGRQGQPQHFGDGTRLSIL.

The V gene is TRBV5-4, the J gene TRBJ2-2, with D perhaps TRBD1 (6 bases). Trimming shortened V by 4 bases and J by 2 bases, and 12 bases separated the two germline ends. This CDR3 is 15 amino acids long. Germline-derived CDR1 and CDR2 are SGHNT and YYREEE (reference sequence). CDR3 residues: CASSRRDTNTGELFF. CDR3 bases: TGTGCCAGCAGCCGTCGGGACACTAACACCGGGGAGCTGTTTTTT.

The table lists this clonotype with a few counts. The chain couples TRBV14 to TRBJ1-1; D gene ambiguous. The germline V gene encodes CDR1 SGHDN and CDR2 FVKESK. The V end lost 1 base, the J end lost 10 bases, and 10 bases lay between the germline ends. There are 12 residues in the CDR3. This CDR3 reads CASSQGTLGAFF. CDR3 DNA: TGTGCCAGCAGCCAAGGAACCCTCGGAGCTTTCTTT.